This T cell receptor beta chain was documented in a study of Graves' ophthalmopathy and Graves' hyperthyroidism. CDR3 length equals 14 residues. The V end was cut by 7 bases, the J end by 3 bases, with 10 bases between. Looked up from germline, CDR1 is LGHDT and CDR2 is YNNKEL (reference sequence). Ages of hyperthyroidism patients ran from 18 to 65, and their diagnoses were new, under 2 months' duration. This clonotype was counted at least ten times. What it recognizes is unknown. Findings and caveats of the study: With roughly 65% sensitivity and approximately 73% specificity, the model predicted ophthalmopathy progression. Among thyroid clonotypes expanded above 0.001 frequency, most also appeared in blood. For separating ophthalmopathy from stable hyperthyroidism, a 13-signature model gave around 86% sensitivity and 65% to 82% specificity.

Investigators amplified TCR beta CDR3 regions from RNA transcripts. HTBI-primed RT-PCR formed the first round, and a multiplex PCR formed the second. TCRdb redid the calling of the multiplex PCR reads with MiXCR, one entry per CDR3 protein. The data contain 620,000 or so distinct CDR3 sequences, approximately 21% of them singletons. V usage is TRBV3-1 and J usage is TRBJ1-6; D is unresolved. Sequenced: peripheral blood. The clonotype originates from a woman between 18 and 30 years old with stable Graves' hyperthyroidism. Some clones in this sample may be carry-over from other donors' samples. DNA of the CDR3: TGTGCCAGCAAGGGCTTAGGCTATAATTCACCCCTCCACTTT. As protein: CASKGLGYNSPLHF.